Reported below is one T cell receptor (beta chain). Its antigen is not known. A multiplex PCR was run with 60 Vbeta primers and 13 Jbeta primers. Produced via immunoSEQ multiplex PCR; TCRdb's table is partial and in-frame only. The sample data list 85,000 or so clones. The data were obtained in a study of cytomegalovirus exposure and HLA in healthy donors. Study-wide points: Among TCR beta chains, those listed as cytomegalovirus-associated numbered about 150.

Trimming removed 4 bases from V and 3 bases from J; junction bases left unmatched: 5. This CDR3 spans 15 amino acids. The germline V gene encodes CDR1 SGHRS and CDR2 YFSETQ. The V call is TRBV5-1, the J call TRBJ2-1; 9 bases map to TRBD2. This TCR was recovered from a woman in her thirties in good health and CMV-seronegative. Sequences were obtained from PBMCs. The CDR3 protein is CASSRGLAYYNEQFF. DNA of the CDR3: TGCGCCAGCAGCCGTGGACTAGCGTACTACAATGAGCAGTTCTTC.